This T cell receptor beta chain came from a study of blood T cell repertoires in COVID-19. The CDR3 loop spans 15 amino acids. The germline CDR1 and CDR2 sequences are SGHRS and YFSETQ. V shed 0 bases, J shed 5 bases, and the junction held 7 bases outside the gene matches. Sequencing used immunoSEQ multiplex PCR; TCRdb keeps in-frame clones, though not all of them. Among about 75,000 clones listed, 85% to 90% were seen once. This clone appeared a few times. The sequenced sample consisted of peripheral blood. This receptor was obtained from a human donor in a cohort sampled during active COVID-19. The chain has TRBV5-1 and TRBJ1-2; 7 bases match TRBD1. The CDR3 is CASSLELGQAYGYTF. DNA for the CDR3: TGCGCCAGCAGCTTGGAGCTAGGACAGGCTTATGGCTACACCTTC. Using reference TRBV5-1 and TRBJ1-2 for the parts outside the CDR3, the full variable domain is KAGVTQTPRYLIKTRGQQVTLSCSPISGHRSVSWYQQTPGQGLQFLFEYFSETQRNKGNFPGRFSGRQFSNSRSEMNVSTLELGDSALYLCASSLELGQAYGYTFGSGTRLTVV.